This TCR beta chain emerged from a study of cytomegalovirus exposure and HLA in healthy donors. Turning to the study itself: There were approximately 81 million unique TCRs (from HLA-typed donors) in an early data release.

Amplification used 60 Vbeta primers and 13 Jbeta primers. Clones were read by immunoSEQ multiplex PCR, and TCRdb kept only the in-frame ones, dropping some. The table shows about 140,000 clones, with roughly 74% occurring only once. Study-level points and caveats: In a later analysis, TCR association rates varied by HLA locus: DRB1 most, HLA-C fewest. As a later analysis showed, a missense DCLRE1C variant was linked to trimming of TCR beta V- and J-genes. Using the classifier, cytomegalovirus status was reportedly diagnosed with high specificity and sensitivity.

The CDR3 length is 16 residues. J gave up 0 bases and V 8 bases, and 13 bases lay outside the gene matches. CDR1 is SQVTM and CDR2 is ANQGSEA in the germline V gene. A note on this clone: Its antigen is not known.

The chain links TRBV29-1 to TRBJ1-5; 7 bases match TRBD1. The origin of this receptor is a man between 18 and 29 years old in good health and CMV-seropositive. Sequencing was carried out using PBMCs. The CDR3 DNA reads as TGCAGCCCCGTCGGCAGGGGGTTTTTTAGCAATCAGCCCCAGCATTTT. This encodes CSPVGRGFFSNQPQHF.